This T cell receptor (beta chain) was found in a study of low-dose radiotherapy and immunotherapy resistance in tumors. Study as a whole: Each patient was administered nivolumab intravenously at 240 mg, which was a flat dose, every two weeks, along with intravenous ipilimumab at 1 mg/kg every six weeks.

The time point: after trial treatment. Stated treatment: LDRT plus nivolumab, ipilimumab, low-dose cyclophosphamide and aspirin (RACIN trial). This clonotype was counted ten times or more. Germline trimming cut 1 base from V and 13 bases from J; bases unmatched to any gene: 4. Germline V gene data show CDR1 as LGHDT and CDR2 as YNNKEL (reference sequence). This CDR3 comprises 12 residues. Primers used for first-strand cDNA, a TRAV- and TRBV-specific set, covered both alpha and beta chains. Both a constant-region primer and a V-primer adapter served to amplify TCRs across roughly 20 PCR cycles. Amplifying the isolated mRNA was done by in vitro transcription. Using its own MiXCR run on the reads, TCRdb lists one record per CDR3 protein. The sample includes roughly 100,000 distinct CDR3 sequences, under 25% of them seen just once.

The chain uses TRBV3-1 and TRBJ2-5; the match to TRBD2 covers 9 bases. The sample in question was PBMCs, obtained after low-dose radiotherapy plus immunotherapy. The clonotype originates from a male donor with prostate cancer. The CDR3 bases are TGTGCCAGCAGCCAAGCCGGAGCGGGGGGGTACTTC. This translates into CASSQAGAGGYF.